These T cell receptor beta chains were read from a single sample in a study of blood T cell repertoires in COVID-19. Assay used: immunoSEQ multiplex PCR; TCRdb lists only in-frame clones, some missing. This table holds approximately 230,000 clones, approximately 80% found once. Material: PBMCs or T cells enriched from blood (not recorded which). Receptors originate from a man aged 35 to 55 who had recovered from COVID-19. CDR3s include the opening cysteine and the closing phenylalanine or tryptophan. The D gene is left open where the match is weak. Clone sizes are given selectively: once, few, many, or a class where the clone is expanded.

TRBV10-3	few	-	TRBJ2-1	TGTGCCATCAGCGCCAAACCAGGTGGGAGTGGAAATGAGCAGTTCTTC	CAISAKPGGSGNEQFF
TRBV28	-	-	TRBJ1-3	TGTGCCGTAAACAGGGTGGCTGGAAACACCATATATTTT	CAVNRVAGNTIYF
TRBV11-2	-	-	TRBJ1-1	TGTGCCAGCAGTCTCACAGGGAACACTGAAGCTTTCTTT	CASSLTGNTEAFF
TRBV10-3	-	-	TRBJ1-5	TGTGCCACCTCAGGGGTGAATCAGCCCCAGCATTTT	CATSGVNQPQHF
TRBV29-1	-	-	TRBJ1-2	TGCAGCGGCTACGCTACAGAGCATGGTGGCTACACCTTC	CSGYATEHGGYTF
TRBV28	-	-	TRBJ1-2	TGTGCCAGCCGACGGGGAGCTAACTATGGCTACACCTTC	CASRRGANYGYTF
TRBV19	-	TRBD1	TRBJ1-5	TGTGCCAGCTTGCCGACGGACAGGGGTTGGCAGCCCCAGCATTTT	CASLPTDRGWQPQHF
TRBV19	-	TRBD1	TRBJ2-7	TGTGCCAGTAGCAAGGACAGGGGGGGCGAGCAGTACTTC	CASSKDRGGEQYF
TRBV5-1	few	-	TRBJ1-2	TGCGCCAGCAGCTTTCGGGATGACGTGAATGGCTACACCTTC	CASSFRDDVNGYTF
TRBV2	-	-	TRBJ1-3	TGTGCCAGCAGTGAGACAGCTGGTCGGGGAAACACCATATATTTT	CASSETAGRGNTIYF
TRBV5-6	-	-	TRBJ1-2	TGTGCCAGCAGCTCAGCTAGGGGTAGCTATGGCTACACCTTC	CASSSARGSYGYTF
TRBV7-5	-	-	TRBJ2-3	TGTGTCAGAAGGGAAGCTTTGGTAGCGGGGGGAGGGGATACGCAGTATTTT	CVRREALVAGGGDTQYF
TRBV5-1	-	TRBD1	TRBJ2-1	TGCGCCAGCAGCTTGGAGGGACAGCTTTACAATGAGCAGTTCTTC	CASSLEGQLYNEQFF
TRBV18	few	-	TRBJ1-5	TGTGCCAGCTCACCACTGTCGGGAGAAAACAATCAGCCCCAGCATTTT	CASSPLSGENNQPQHF
TRBV7-9	-	-	TRBJ1-2	TGTGCCAGCAGCGTAGGGGCGAACTATGGCTACACCTTC	CASSVGANYGYTF
TRBV10-3	once	-	TRBJ1-2	TGTGCCATCAGAGCCGAGGACGGACTATTTAACTATGGCTACACCTTC	CAIRAEDGLFNYGYTF
TRBV9	-	-	TRBJ2-2	TGTGCCAGCAGCTTCGACAGTCCCGGGGAGCTGTTTTTT	CASSFDSPGELFF
TRBV23-1	-	-	TRBJ1-5	TGCGCCAGCAGTCAATGGGAGGCGCAGGGAGGTAGCAATCAGCCCCAGCATTTT	CASSQWEAQGGSNQPQHF
TRBV11-2	few	-	TRBJ2-7	TGTGCCAGCAGCGCTGGGGACACCACCTACGAGCAGTACTTC	CASSAGDTTYEQYF
TRBV7-9	-	TRBD2	TRBJ2-1	TGTGCCAGCAGCTCCAGGACTAGCGGGAGGAATGAGCAGTTCTTC	CASSSRTSGRNEQFF
TRBV7-3	-	-	TRBJ1-3	TGTGCCAGCAGCTTAACCGGAGGGGGGGTAGCTGGAAACACCATATATTTT	CASSLTGGGVAGNTIYF
TRBV7-3	-	TRBD1	TRBJ2-5	TGTGCCAGCATCGTTATACTTCTAGAAACAGGGGGTTGGCAAGAGACCCAGTACTTC	CASIVILLETGGWQETQYF
TRBV7-2	-	-	TRBJ2-2	TGTGCCAGCAGCTATGGGAGTACCGGGGAGCTGTTTTTT	CASSYGSTGELFF
TRBV10-3	-	TRBD1	TRBJ1-1	TGTGCCATCAGTGAGGCAGACAGGGGAGGAAGAGCTTTCTTT	CAISEADRGGRAFF
TRBV7-2	-	-	TRBJ1-3	TGTGCCAGCAGCCCCACGGAGGGTGGCAGGGCTAACACCATATATTTT	CASSPTEGGRANTIYF
TRBV4-2	-	-	TRBJ1-6	TGTGCCAGCAGTCGGACTGTCCTCTCCTATAATTCACCCCTCCACTTT	CASSRTVLSYNSPLHF
TRBV4-1	-	TRBD1	TRBJ2-3	TGCGCCAGCAGCCTTTTAAGGACAGGGAGCACAGATACGCAGTATTTT	CASSLLRTGSTDTQYF
TRBV5-6	once	-	TRBJ1-5	TGTGCCAGCAGCTTTTGGGGCTCTAATCAGCCCCAGCATTTT	CASSFWGSNQPQHF